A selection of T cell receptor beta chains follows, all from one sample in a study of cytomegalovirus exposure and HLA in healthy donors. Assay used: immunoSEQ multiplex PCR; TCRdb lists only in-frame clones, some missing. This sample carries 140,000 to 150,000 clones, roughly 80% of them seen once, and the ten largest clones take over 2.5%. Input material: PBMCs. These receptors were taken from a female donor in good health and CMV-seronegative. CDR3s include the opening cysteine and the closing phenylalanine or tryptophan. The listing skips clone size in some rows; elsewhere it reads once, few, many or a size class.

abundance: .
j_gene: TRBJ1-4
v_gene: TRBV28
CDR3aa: CASRNRGHSEKLFF

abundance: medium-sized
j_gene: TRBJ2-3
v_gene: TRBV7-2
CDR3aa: CASSFWGNPTDTQYF

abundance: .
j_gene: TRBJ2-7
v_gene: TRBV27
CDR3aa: CASSLGRGSYEQYF

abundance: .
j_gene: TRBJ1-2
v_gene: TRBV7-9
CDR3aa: CASNPRDIGAGYTF

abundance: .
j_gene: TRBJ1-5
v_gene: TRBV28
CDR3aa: CASSLLAAHSNQPQHF

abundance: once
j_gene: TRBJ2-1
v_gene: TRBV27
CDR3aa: CASRGGGALGEQFF

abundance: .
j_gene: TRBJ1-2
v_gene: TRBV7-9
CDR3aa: CASSLGPRLDYGYTF

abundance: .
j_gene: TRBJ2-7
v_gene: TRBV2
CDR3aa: CASSSRGYEQYF

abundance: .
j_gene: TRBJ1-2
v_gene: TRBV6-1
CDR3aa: CASSVSPQGPGGYTF

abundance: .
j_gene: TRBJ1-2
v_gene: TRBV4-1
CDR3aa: CASSPQRGGYTF

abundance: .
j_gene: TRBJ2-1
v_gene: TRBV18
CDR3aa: CASSPTRGGNEQFF

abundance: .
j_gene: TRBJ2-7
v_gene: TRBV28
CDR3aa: CASSSPSGKVYEQYF

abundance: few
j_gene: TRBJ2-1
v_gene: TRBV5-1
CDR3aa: CASSFEGGYYNEQFF

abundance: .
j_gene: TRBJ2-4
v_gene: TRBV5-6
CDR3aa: CASTLAGGSAKNIQYF

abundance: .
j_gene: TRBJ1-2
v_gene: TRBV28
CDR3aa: CASSPRGEASYGYTF

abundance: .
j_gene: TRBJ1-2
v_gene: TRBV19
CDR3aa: CASSSPGTGVGTF

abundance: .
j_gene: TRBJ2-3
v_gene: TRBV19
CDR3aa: CASSKGQGSNTQYF

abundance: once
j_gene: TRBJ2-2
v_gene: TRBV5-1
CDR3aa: CASSLDRLVVGELFF

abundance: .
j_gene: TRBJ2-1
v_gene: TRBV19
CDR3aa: CASSRLGGVYNEQFF

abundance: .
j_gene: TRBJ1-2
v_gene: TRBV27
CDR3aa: CASRPTGDRGYTF

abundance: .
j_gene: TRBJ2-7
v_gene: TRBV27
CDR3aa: CASLGTGKGNEQYF

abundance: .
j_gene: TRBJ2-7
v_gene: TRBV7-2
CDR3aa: CASSLEGQVFINEQYF

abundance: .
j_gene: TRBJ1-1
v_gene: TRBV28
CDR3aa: CASRDSLNTEAFF

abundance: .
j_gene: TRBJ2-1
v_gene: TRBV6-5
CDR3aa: CASARERHNEQFF

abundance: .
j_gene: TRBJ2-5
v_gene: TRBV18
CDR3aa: CASSPRLAGTETQYF

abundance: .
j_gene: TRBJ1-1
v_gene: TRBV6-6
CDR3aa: CASSYGGGTEAFF

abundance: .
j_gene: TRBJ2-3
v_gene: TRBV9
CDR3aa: CASSMRGIRTDTQYF

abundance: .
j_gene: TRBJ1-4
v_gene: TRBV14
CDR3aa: CASSHKGLANEKLFF

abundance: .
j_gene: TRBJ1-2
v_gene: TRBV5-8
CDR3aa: CASSLGTGDNYGYTF

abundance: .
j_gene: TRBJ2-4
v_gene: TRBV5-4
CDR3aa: CASSLDSVAKNIQYF

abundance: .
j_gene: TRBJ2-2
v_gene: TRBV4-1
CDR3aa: CASSQEASGPTGELFF

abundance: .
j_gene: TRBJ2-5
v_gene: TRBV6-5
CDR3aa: CASRAPGLGETQYF

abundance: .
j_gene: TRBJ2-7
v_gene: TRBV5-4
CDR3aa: CASSLVLGLAGDDEQYF

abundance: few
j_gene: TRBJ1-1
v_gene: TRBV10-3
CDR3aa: CAISDPKTEAFF

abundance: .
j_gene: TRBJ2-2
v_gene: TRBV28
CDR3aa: CASSLLGTGGTGELFF

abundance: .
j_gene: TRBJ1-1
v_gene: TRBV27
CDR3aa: CASSPQGRGNTEAFF

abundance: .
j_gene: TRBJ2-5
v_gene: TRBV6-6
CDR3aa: CASTDIRETQYF

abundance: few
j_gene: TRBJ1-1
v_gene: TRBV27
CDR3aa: CASTPREGDRPLNTEAFF

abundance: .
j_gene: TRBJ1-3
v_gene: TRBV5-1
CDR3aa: CASSPHPGTGGSGNTIYF

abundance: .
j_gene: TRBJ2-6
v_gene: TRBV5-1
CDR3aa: CASSLGGTANSGANVLTF

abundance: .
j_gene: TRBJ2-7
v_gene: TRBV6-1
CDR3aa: CASSESPDRLVRYEQYF

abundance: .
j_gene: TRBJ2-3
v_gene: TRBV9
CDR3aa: CASSPSGQRYTDTQYF

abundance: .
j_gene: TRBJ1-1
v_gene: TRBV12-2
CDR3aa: CASRFSWTGFSLGTEAFF

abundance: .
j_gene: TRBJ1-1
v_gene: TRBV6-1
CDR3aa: CASSRPREEAFF

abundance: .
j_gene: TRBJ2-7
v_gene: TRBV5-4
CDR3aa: CASSMTGGYEQYF

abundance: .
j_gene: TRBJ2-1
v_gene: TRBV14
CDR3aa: CASSQGLNNEQFF

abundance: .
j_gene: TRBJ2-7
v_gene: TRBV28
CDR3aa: CASSRTSGASYEQYF

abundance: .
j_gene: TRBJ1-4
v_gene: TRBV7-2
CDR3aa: CASSFPGSINEKLFF